A single sample gave rise to the 30 T cell receptor beta chains below, sequenced in a study of blood T cell repertoires in COVID-19 (dated by TCRdb to between 2020 and 2021). The library was built by means of the immunoSEQ multiplex PCR assay. TCRdb provides this immuneACCESS table in a form limited to in-frame rearrangements. Some clones are lacking; in checked studies, under half of them reflect an unresolved V gene, and why the rest are absent is not known. This sample has some 100,000 clones in its table, and over 80% of those were observed once. The ten most abundant clones make up less than 1.5% of the sample. What was sequenced was peripheral blood. The source is a human donor in a cohort sampled during active COVID-19.

V usage is TRBV28 and J usage is TRBJ2-5, with 8 bases aligning to TRBD1. Germline V gene lookup returns CDR1 MDHEN and CDR2 SYDVKM. V shed 4 bases, J shed 1 base, and the junction held 2 bases outside the gene matches. The CDR3 has 14 amino acids. The CDR3 here is CASSWDRTQETQYF. CDR3 bases: TGTGCCAGCAGTTGGGACAGGACCCAAGAGACCCAGTACTTC. The variable domain in full, completed from reference TRBV28 and TRBJ2-5, reads DVKVTQSSRYLVKRTGEKVFLECVQDMDHENMFWYRQDPGLGLRLIYFSYDVKMKEKGDIPEGYSVSREKKERFSLILESASTNQTSMYLCASSWDRTQETQYFGPGTRLLVL.

The chain carries TRBV5-1 and TRBJ2-5, with D hard to call. Trimming cost V 5 bases and J 4 bases, with 18 bases left between them. The length of the CDR3 is 15 residues. In germline, CDR1 is SGHRS, CDR2 YFSETQ. The CDR3 reads CASRPVANRLETQYF. The CDR3 DNA is TGCGCCAGCAGGCCCGTGGCCAACCGATTAGAGACCCAGTACTTC.

This chain uses TRBV29-1 with TRBJ2-1; D perhaps matches TRBD2 (6 bases). Germline V lookup: CDR1 SQVTM, CDR2 ANQGSEA. V was trimmed by 7 bases and J by 1 base, leaving 8 bases between them. This CDR3 has 12 amino acids. The CDR3 loop is CSAGTSYNEQFF. The CDR3 DNA sequence: TGCAGCGCAGGGACTTCCTACAATGAGCAGTTCTTC.

The V and J genes are TRBV7-6 and TRBJ2-5, with D perhaps TRBD2 (6 bases). V was pared by 0 bases and J by 5 bases, with 19 bases between. The germline CDR1 and CDR2 sequences are SGHVS and FNYEAQ. CDR3 length equals 17 residues. In nucleotides, the CDR3 is TGTGCCAGCAGCTTAGCGTTATATGGGGGGAAGGTTGAGACCCAGTACTTC. This encodes CASSLALYGGKVETQYF.

The CDR3 DNA follows: TGTGCCATCAGTGAGTCGGGCAGGGACGAGCAGTACTTC. Translating it yields CAISESGRDEQYF. This chain links TRBV10-3 with TRBJ2-7; a weak D match, TRBD1 (5 bases). V was trimmed by 0 bases and J by 5 bases, leaving 8 bases between them. Looked up from germline, CDR1 is ENHRY and CDR2 is SYGVKD. The CDR3 extends over 13 amino acids.

The chain couples TRBV12-3 or TRBV12-4 to TRBJ1-2; D is uncertain. This CDR3 contains 12 residues. V lost 6 bases and J lost 8, with 13 bases in between. CDR3 in DNA: TGTGCCAGCAGCCCGGACTGGGAAGGCTACACCTTC. This sequence encodes CASSPDWEGYTF.

The rearrangement uses TRBV7-9 and TRBJ2-1, with D unresolved. Germline V gene data show CDR1 as SEHNR and CDR2 as FQNEAQ (reference sequence). The CDR3 consists of 11 residues. V gave up 5 bases and J gave up 7 bases, with 6 bases separating them. The CDR3 spells CASSHSNEQFF. CDR3 sequence (DNA): TGTGCCAGCAGCCACTCGAATGAGCAGTTCTTC.

The V call is TRBV11-3, the J call TRBJ1-6; 8 bases align to TRBD1. The CDR3 is 16 residues long. The germline CDR1 and CDR2 sequences are SGHNT and YENEEA. Trimming took 4 bases from V and 8 from J; bases not matched to a gene: 10. CDR3 bases: TGTGCCAGCAGCTCCCGGGCAGGGGGCCCTTATTCACCCCTCCACTTT. It yields the protein CASSSRAGGPYSPLHF.

The chain has TRBV7-3 and TRBJ2-7; a weak D match, TRBD1 (5 bases). Trimming took off 4 bases at V and 0 bases at J, with 7 bases between the two ends. The CDR3 is made up of 13 amino acids. The V gene's germline CDR1 is SGHTA and CDR2 FQGTGA. The CDR3 DNA is TGTGCCAGCAGCTCACAGGACTCCTACGAGCAGTACTTC. It yields the protein CASSSQDSYEQYF.

The chain has TRBV19 and TRBJ1-4; the match to TRBD1 covers 7 bases. This CDR3 is 14 amino acids long. The V segment lost 7 bases and the J segment 6 bases; nucleotides outside the gene matches: 8. From germline, CDR1 is LNHDA and CDR2 SQIVND (reference sequence). The CDR3 protein is CASNPTGLDEKLFF. The CDR3 nucleotides are TGTGCCAGTAACCCGACAGGGCTGGATGAAAAACTGTTTTTT.

V and J are TRBV6-5 and TRBJ2-7, with D tentatively TRBD1 (6 bases). V lost 2 bases to trimming and J lost 3 bases, with 14 bases between them. The germline V gene encodes CDR1 MNHEY and CDR2 SVGAGI. There are 15 residues in the CDR3. Here the CDR3 DNA reads TGTGCCAGCAGTTACGGTAGGGGGTATCACTACGAGCAGTACTTC. This codes for CASSYGRGYHYEQYF.

The genes are TRBV11-3 and TRBJ2-6; possible D gene TRBD1, 6 bases. The V end lost 6 bases, the J end lost 0 bases, and 9 bases lay between the germline ends. CDR3 length: 15 residues. In germline, CDR1 is SGHNT, CDR2 YENEEA. For the CDR3, the DNA is TGTGCCAGCAGTCCAGGGGACTCTGGGGCCAACGTCCTGACTTTC. Its translation: CASSPGDSGANVLTF.

CDR3 loop: CASSPTGITGELFF. Written as DNA, the CDR3 is TGTGCCAGCAGTCCGACGGGGATCACCGGGGAGCTGTTTTTT. This rearrangement joins TRBV6-2 or TRBV6-3 to TRBJ2-2; TRBD2 is a possible D gene (5 bases). Germline lookup yields CDR1 MNHEY and CDR2 SVGEGT. Trimming removed 5 bases from V and 4 bases from J, with 11 bases in between. The CDR3 length is 14 residues.

This chain links TRBV6-5 with TRBJ1-2; 9 bases line up with TRBD1. The CDR3 sequence is 14 residues long. With V trimmed by 2 bases and J by 8 bases, 6 bases remained unmatched. Germline V gene lookup returns CDR1 MNHEY and CDR2 SVGAGI. In DNA form, the CDR3 reads TGTGCCAGCAGTTACCGGGACAGGGCCTACGGCTACACCTTC. Residues: CASSYRDRAYGYTF.

V and J are TRBV7-6 and TRBJ1-3, with D possibly being TRBD1 (6 bases). V was shortened by 3 bases and J by 0 bases, with 12 bases between the two germline ends. The V gene's germline CDR1 is SGHVS and CDR2 FNYEAQ. The CDR3 extends over 16 amino acids. The CDR3 region has the DNA TGTGCCAGCAGCTTCAGGGACACCTTCTCTGGAAACACCATATATTTT. The encoded protein is CASSFRDTFSGNTIYF.

The chain links TRBV2 to TRBJ1-2; no clear D. This CDR3 comprises 14 residues. The V end was cut by 6 bases, the J end by 1 base, with 12 bases between. Per the germline V gene, CDR1 is SNHLY and CDR2 is FYNNEI. CDR3 sequence (DNA): TGTGCCAGCAGCCCATCGGTCCTTAACTATGGCTACACCTTC. Amino acids: CASSPSVLNYGYTF.

This clone was found once. The chain links TRBV11-2 to TRBJ2-5; no reliable D call. The CDR3 is 13 residues long. Germline loops: CDR1 SGHAT, CDR2 FQNNGV. Trimming left V 5 bases short and J 4 bases short, with 11 bases between. CDR3 region: CASSPQLRETQYF. The CDR3 DNA reads as TGTGCCAGCAGCCCCCAGTTAAGAGAGACCCAGTACTTC.

The V call is TRBV19, the J call TRBJ2-2, with a tentative D call TRBD1 (5 bases). The CDR3 totals 13 residues. Germline V lookup: CDR1 LNHDA, CDR2 SQIVND (reference sequence). V lost 7 bases and J 5 bases, leaving 11 bases between the germline ends. In DNA form, the CDR3 reads TGTGCCAGTACAGGGTTGGGGACCGGGGAGCTGTTTTTT. Translating gives CASTGLGTGELFF. Filled out from reference TRBV19 and TRBJ2-2, the complete variable domain reads DGGITQSPKYLFRKEGQNVTLSCEQNLNHDAMYWYRQDPGQGLRLIYYSQIVNDFQKGDIAEGYSVSREKKESFPLTVTSAQKNPTAFYLCASTGLGTGELFFGEGSRLTVL.

This rearrangement joins TRBV27 to TRBJ2-1; weak D call: TRBD1 (5 bases). Trimming left V 2 bases short and J 6 bases short, with 14 bases between. This CDR3 contains 15 residues. CDR1 and CDR2 from the germline V gene are MNHEY and SMNVEV (reference sequence). CDR3 sequence (DNA): TGTGCCAGCAGTTTAGGCTTTATAGGGGTCAATGAGCAGTTCTTC. It is translated as CASSLGFIGVNEQFF.

This chain joins TRBV9 and TRBJ2-1; D remains unclear. With 0 bases removed from V and 15 bases from J, the gap between germline ends came to 13 bases. Germline values: CDR1 SGDLS, CDR2 YYNGEE. The CDR3 has 12 residues. The CDR3 region has the DNA TGTGCCAGCAGCGTAGCATCCTACCAGGTGTTCTTC. It is translated as CASSVASYQVFF.

The chain joins TRBV5-1 to TRBJ2-2; D may be TRBD1 (5 bases). The germline gives CDR1 SGHRS, CDR2 YFSETQ. CDR3 length: 12 residues. V was pared by 5 bases and J by 6 bases, with 8 bases between. CDR3: CASRGAAGELFF. The DNA for the CDR3 is TGCGCCAGCAGAGGGGCGGCCGGGGAGCTGTTTTTT.

The CDR3 reads CASSAGTGRGTYEQYF. In nucleotides, the CDR3 is TGTGCCAGCAGCGCCGGGACAGGTCGAGGGACCTACGAGCAGTACTTC. The chain links TRBV2 to TRBJ2-7, with 8 bases fitting TRBD1. With V trimmed by 6 bases and J by 2 bases, 12 bases remained unmatched. The CDR3 is made up of 16 amino acids. In germline, CDR1 is SNHLY, CDR2 FYNNEI.

The V and J genes are TRBV9 and TRBJ2-7, with a weak D call TRBD2 (6 bases). V was trimmed by 0 bases and J by 6 bases, leaving 7 bases between them. The germline gives CDR1 SGDLS, CDR2 YYNGEE. This CDR3 has 12 amino acids. The CDR3 loop reads CASSVVGGEQYF. DNA of the CDR3: TGTGCCAGCAGCGTAGTGGGAGGCGAGCAGTACTTC. The full variable domain, its missing parts supplied by reference TRBV9 and TRBJ2-7, is DSGVTQTPKHLITATGQRVTLRCSPRSGDLSVYWYQQSLDQGLQFLIQYYNGEERAKGNILERFSAQQFPDLHSELNLSSLELGDSALYFCASSVVGGEQYFGPGTRLTVT.

The chain couples TRBV10-2 to TRBJ1-1; TRBD1 matches at 12 bases. Unmatched junction bases numbered 11, after V lost 4 bases and J lost 5 bases. This CDR3 contains 17 residues. The germline V gene encodes CDR1 WSHSY and CDR2 SAAADI. The DNA for the CDR3 is TGCGCCAGCAGTGGGCGGGACAGGGGGCGCGGAAGAACTGAAGCTTTCTTT. This sequence encodes CASSGRDRGRGRTEAFF.

The rearrangement joins TRBV9 to TRBJ2-3, with 8 bases identical to TRBD1. J lost 3 bases, V lost 0 bases, and 3 bases had no gene match. The germline gives CDR1 SGDLS, CDR2 YYNGEE. CDR3 length: 15 residues. In DNA form, the CDR3 reads TGTGCCAGCAGCGTAGTAGGACAGGGAACAGATACGCAGTATTTT. Residues: CASSVVGQGTDTQYF.

This clone turned up a few times. The V and J genes are TRBV6-5 and TRBJ1-4; D is uncertain. V was trimmed by 2 bases and J by 8 bases, leaving 15 bases between them. CDR1 and CDR2 (germline): MNHEY, SVGAGI. This CDR3 contains 15 residues. CDR3 in DNA: TGTGCCAGCAGTTACAGCGGTGCTCCTTTGGAAAAACTGTTTTTT. It is translated as CASSYSGAPLEKLFF.

The table lists this clone with a count of one. The chain combines TRBV7-3 with TRBJ2-5, with a weak D call TRBD2 (6 bases). The length of the CDR3 is 14 residues. V lost 2 bases to trimming and J lost 4 bases, with 11 bases between them. Looked up from germline, CDR1 is SGHTA and CDR2 is FQGTGA. CDR3 sequence (DNA): TGTGCCAGCAGCTTAGGGGGGTGGCGAGAGACCCAGTACTTC. This encodes CASSLGGWRETQYF. Full variable domain (missing parts from reference TRBV7-3 and TRBJ2-5): GAGVSQTPSNKVTEKGKYVELRCDPISGHTALYWYRQSLGQGPEFLIYFQGTGAADDSGLPNDRFFAVRPEGSVSTLKIQRTERGDSAVYLCASSLGGWRETQYFGPGTRLLVL.

This clone was picked up a small number of times. This sequence joins TRBV9 and TRBJ1-2, with no clear D. Per germline, CDR1 SGDLS and CDR2 YYNGEE. The CDR3 has 14 residues. The V end lost 2 bases, the J end lost 0 bases, and 8 bases lay between the germline ends. The CDR3 loop reads CASSVGPSNYGYTF. DNA of the CDR3: TGTGCCAGCAGCGTTGGGCCATCTAACTATGGCTACACCTTC.

The chain employs TRBV5-6 and TRBJ1-4, with TRBD1 identical over 10 bases. The ends lost 1 base at V and 6 bases at J; junction bases unmatched: 3. Germline values: CDR1 SGHDT, CDR2 YYEEEE. The CDR3 covers 15 residues. CDR3 DNA: TGTGCCAGCAGCTTGTACGGGACAGGGGATGAAAAACTGTTTTTT. Translation: CASSLYGTGDEKLFF.

The chain is built from TRBV7-2 and TRBJ2-4; a weak D match, TRBD2 (5 bases). CDR1 SGHTA and CDR2 FQGNSA come from the germline V gene. The CDR3 has 17 residues. The V end lost 0 bases, the J end lost 0 bases, and 12 bases lay between the germline ends. CDR3 amino acids: CASSLALDRGAKNIQYF. CDR3 in DNA: TGTGCCAGCAGCTTAGCGCTAGATCGGGGAGCCAAAAACATTCAGTACTTC.